These 22 T cell receptor beta chains came from one sample sequenced in a study of blood T cell repertoires in COVID-19 (dated by TCRdb to 2019 to 2021). Library preparation employed the immunoSEQ multiplex PCR assay. What TCRdb holds here is the immuneACCESS table cut down to in-frame rearrangements. Part of the clones is not present; checked against another copy, under half of the missing clones reflect an unresolved V gene, and the others are unexplained. This sample holds about 170,000 clones; approximately 86% were observed only once. The top ten clones comprise around 6.5% of the sample. Sequenced material: peripheral blood. Receptor source: a woman aged 80 or over in a cohort sampled during active or convalescent COVID-19.

The chain has TRBV12-5 and TRBJ1-2, with TRBD1 identical over 7 bases. Trimming cost V 5 bases and J 4 bases; bases outside gene matches: 4. CDR1 is LGHNT, CDR2 FRNRAP, per germline. This CDR3 spans 13 amino acids. In DNA, the CDR3 is TGTGCTAGTGGTAAGGGACAGCGCTATGGCTACACCTTC. Residues: CASGKGQRYGYTF. Filled out from reference TRBV12-5 and TRBJ1-2, the complete variable domain reads DARVTQTPRHKVTEMGQEVTMRCQPILGHNTVFWYRQTMMQGLELLAYFRNRAPLDDSGMPKDRFSAEMPDATLATLKIQPSEPRDSAVYFCASGKGQRYGYTFGSGTRLTVV.

This chain connects TRBV15 to TRBJ1-4; D gene ambiguous. Germline V gene sequence: CDR1 LNHNV, CDR2 YYDKDF (reference sequence). CDR3 size: 15 residues. V was trimmed by 3 bases and J by 8 bases, leaving 16 bases between them. This CDR3 reads CATSRSALKREKLFF. The CDR3 DNA follows: TGTGCCACCAGCAGGTCGGCACTAAAGAGGGAAAAACTGTTTTTT.

The chain uses TRBV5-1 and TRBJ2-5, with TRBD1 matching over 8 bases. Germline lookup yields CDR1 SGHRS and CDR2 YFSETQ. The CDR3 loop spans 15 amino acids. V trimming: 3 bases; J trimming: 2 bases; junction bases outside the gene matches: 6. The CDR3 DNA reads TGCGCCAGCAGCTCGGGACAGGTGGGACAAGAGACCCAGTACTTC. It translates to CASSSGQVGQETQYF.

The chain links TRBV9 to TRBJ2-5; the D gene is possibly TRBD2 (5 bases). From germline, CDR1 is SGDLS and CDR2 YYNGEE. V gave up 1 base and J gave up 2 bases, with 12 bases separating them. The CDR3 has 15 amino acids. CDR3 protein: CASSVSPGIQETQYF. The CDR3 DNA reads TGTGCCAGCAGCGTAAGTCCGGGAATACAAGAGACCCAGTACTTC.

The chain combines TRBV6-2 or TRBV6-3 with TRBJ1-1; D is perhaps TRBD1 (6 bases). CDR3 size: 14 residues. The germline V gene encodes CDR1 MNHEY and CDR2 SVGEGT. V was clipped by 5 bases and J by 10 bases, with 20 bases between them. CDR3 bases: TGTGCCAGCAGTGACAGGTACCCGGACGGATCAGCTTTCTTT. Its translation is CASSDRYPDGSAFF.

The chain recombines TRBV7-9 with TRBJ1-4; possibly TRBD1 for D (5 bases). Germline V gene lookup returns CDR1 SEHNR and CDR2 FQNEAQ (reference sequence). CDR3 length: 15 residues. The V gene lost 2 bases and the J gene lost 7 bases, with 14 bases spanning the gap. CDR3 DNA sequence: TGTGCCAGCAGCTTACAGGGCTCCTTTAGTGAAAAACTGTTTTTT. This encodes CASSLQGSFSEKLFF. Complete variable domain (other parts from reference TRBV7-9 and TRBJ1-4): DTGVSQNPRHKITKRGQNVTFRCDPISEHNRLYWYRQTLGQGPEFLTYFQNEAQLEKSRLLSDRFSAERPKGSFSTLEIQRTEQGDSAMYLCASSLQGSFSEKLFFGSGTQLSVL.

The J gene is TRBJ1-4, the V gene TRBV7-2; 7 nucleotides match TRBD1. V lost 0 bases, J lost 7 bases, and 5 bases stayed unmatched. Looked up from germline, CDR1 is SGHTA and CDR2 is FQGNSA. The CDR3 spans 15 residues. The CDR3 DNA sequence: TGTGCCAGCAGCTTAGCAGGAGGGGGCGGTGAAAAACTGTTTTTT. It translates to CASSLAGGGGEKLFF.

The J gene is TRBJ2-7, the V gene TRBV9, with a tentative D call TRBD1 (5 bases). The germline V gene encodes CDR1 SGDLS and CDR2 YYNGEE. V shed 2 bases and J shed 0 bases, with 12 bases lying between them. This CDR3 has 15 residues. CDR3 in amino acids: CASSVKGFFSYEQYF. CDR3 DNA: TGTGCCAGCAGCGTCAAGGGGTTTTTCTCCTACGAGCAGTACTTC.

The rearrangement joins TRBV7-2 to TRBJ1-3, with 8 bases matching TRBD1. This CDR3 is 16 amino acids long. J lost 0 bases, V lost 5 bases, and 6 bases had no gene match. Germline V gene lookup returns CDR1 SGHTA and CDR2 FQGNSA. This CDR3 is CASSLWTGFSGNTIYF. For the CDR3, the DNA is TGTGCCAGCAGCCTTTGGACAGGGTTCTCTGGAAACACCATATATTTT.

The chain couples TRBV10-1 to TRBJ2-1, with a tentative D call TRBD2 (5 bases). This CDR3 has 14 amino acids. Germline V gene lookup returns CDR1 WNHNN and CDR2 SYGVQD (reference sequence). The germline V and J ends were trimmed by 4 bases and 5 bases, with 12 bases remaining between them. In DNA, the CDR3 is TGCGCCAGCAGTGTTGGACTGAAGAACAATGAGCAGTTCTTC. This translates into CASSVGLKNNEQFF.

The count of this clone is one. The chain uses TRBV10-3 and TRBJ2-3; 10 bases line up with TRBD2. The V segment lost 5 bases and the J segment 3 bases; nucleotides outside the gene matches: 2. Germline V CDR1 and CDR2: ENHRY, SYGVKD. The CDR3 loop spans 14 amino acids. CDR3 sequence (DNA): TGTGCCATCAGTAGCGGGAGGGGTACAGATACGCAGTATTTT. Translation gives CAISSGRGTDTQYF.

The J gene is TRBJ2-1, the V gene TRBV15; 8 bases line up with TRBD2. CDR3 size: 16 residues. Unmatched junction bases numbered 13, after V lost 8 bases and J lost 4 bases. Germline lookup yields CDR1 LNHNV and CDR2 YYDKDF (reference sequence). The CDR3 DNA follows: TGTGCCACCCGAGGCTTCTGGACTAGCCATTACAATGAGCAGTTCTTC. This translates into CATRGFWTSHYNEQFF.

J is TRBJ2-7 and V is TRBV10-2; TRBD1 matches at 7 bases. With V trimmed by 10 bases and J by 0 bases, 6 bases remained unmatched. The CDR3 totals 13 residues. From germline, CDR1 is WSHSY and CDR2 SAAADI. CDR3 in amino acids: CATLQGDSYEQYF. CDR3 sequence (DNA): TGCGCCACCCTCCAGGGGGACTCCTACGAGCAGTACTTC.

The chain couples TRBV27 to TRBJ1-5; TRBD1 agrees at 7 bases. V dropped 5 bases and J dropped 4; count of bases not matched to a gene: 5. Germline CDR1 reads MNHEY; CDR2 reads SMNVEV (reference sequence). This CDR3 spans 14 amino acids. Here the CDR3 reads CASSARQGNQPQHF. CDR3 coding DNA: TGTGCCAGCAGTGCGAGACAGGGAAATCAGCCCCAGCATTTT.

The chain carries TRBV11-3 and TRBJ2-5; a possible D gene is TRBD1 (6 bases). Germline V gives CDR1 SGHNT, CDR2 YENEEA. Between the trimmed V and J ends, which lost 5 bases and 8 bases, there was a span of 15 bases. The CDR3 loop spans 13 amino acids. The CDR3 DNA reads as TGTGCCAGCAGCCCAGATCAGGGGTACACCCAGTACTTC. This gives the protein CASSPDQGYTQYF.

CDR3 DNA: TGCGCCAGCAGCTTGGCCAGCGCCTCTGGGGCCAACGTCCTGACTTTC. This translates into CASSLASASGANVLTF. The gene calls are TRBV5-1 and TRBJ2-6; D is unresolved. In germline, CDR1 is SGHRS, CDR2 YFSETQ. Trimming removed 0 bases from V and 0 bases from J, with 7 bases in between. The CDR3 is 16 amino acids.

The count of this clone is one. The chain recombines TRBV19 with TRBJ2-2; the D gene is possibly TRBD2 (6 bases). The CDR3 loop spans 14 amino acids. V gave up 7 bases and J gave up 0 bases, with 9 bases separating them. Per the germline V gene, CDR1 is LNHDA and CDR2 is SQIVND (reference sequence). Here the CDR3 reads CASKGGTNTGELFF. For the CDR3, the DNA is TGTGCCAGTAAAGGCGGGACGAACACCGGGGAGCTGTTTTTT.

V usage is TRBV5-1 and J usage is TRBJ1-4; TRBD1 is a possible D gene (6 bases). V lost 0 bases to trimming and J lost 3 bases, with 15 bases between them. The length of the CDR3 is 17 residues. The germline V gene has CDR1 SGHRS and CDR2 YFSETQ. CDR3: CASSLVGGRGANEKLFF. CDR3 bases: TGCGCCAGCAGCTTGGTGGGGGGGCGCGGAGCTAATGAAAAACTGTTTTTT.

The chain joins TRBV7-9 to TRBJ1-1; TRBD1 aligns across 10 bases. The CDR3 contains 16 residues. Germline CDR1 and CDR2: SEHNR and FQNEAQ (reference sequence). Trimming at V came to 6 bases and at J to 1 base, leaving 8 bases not matched to a gene. CDR3 nucleotide sequence: TGTGCCAGCAGGCCAGGGACAGGGGATAGGAACACTGAAGCTTTCTTT. Encoded protein: CASRPGTGDRNTEAFF.

The chain employs TRBV9 and TRBJ2-3; D not certain. The CDR3 sequence is 14 residues long. With 3 bases removed from V and 2 bases from J, the gap between germline ends came to 10 bases. Germline CDR1 reads SGDLS; CDR2 reads YYNGEE. CDR3 protein: CASSETSFTDTQYF. DNA of the CDR3: TGTGCCAGCAGCGAGACAAGTTTCACAGATACGCAGTATTTT.

The rearrangement joins TRBV6-5 to TRBJ2-3; no clear D gene. CDR3 length: 12 residues. Trimming left V 6 bases short and J 0 bases short, with 4 bases between. Looked up from germline, CDR1 is MNHEY and CDR2 is SVGAGI. The CDR3: CASSLSTDTQYF. The DNA for the CDR3 is TGTGCCAGCAGCCTGAGCACAGATACGCAGTATTTT.

The genes are TRBV7-8 and TRBJ1-6; a possible D gene is TRBD1 (5 bases). Looked up from germline, CDR1 is SGHVS and CDR2 is FQNEAQ. The V gene lost 0 bases and the J gene lost 7 bases, with 10 bases spanning the gap. The CDR3 consists of 15 residues. The CDR3 is CASSLAETENSPLHF. The DNA of the CDR3 is TGTGCCAGCAGCTTAGCGGAGACAGAGAATTCACCCCTCCACTTT.